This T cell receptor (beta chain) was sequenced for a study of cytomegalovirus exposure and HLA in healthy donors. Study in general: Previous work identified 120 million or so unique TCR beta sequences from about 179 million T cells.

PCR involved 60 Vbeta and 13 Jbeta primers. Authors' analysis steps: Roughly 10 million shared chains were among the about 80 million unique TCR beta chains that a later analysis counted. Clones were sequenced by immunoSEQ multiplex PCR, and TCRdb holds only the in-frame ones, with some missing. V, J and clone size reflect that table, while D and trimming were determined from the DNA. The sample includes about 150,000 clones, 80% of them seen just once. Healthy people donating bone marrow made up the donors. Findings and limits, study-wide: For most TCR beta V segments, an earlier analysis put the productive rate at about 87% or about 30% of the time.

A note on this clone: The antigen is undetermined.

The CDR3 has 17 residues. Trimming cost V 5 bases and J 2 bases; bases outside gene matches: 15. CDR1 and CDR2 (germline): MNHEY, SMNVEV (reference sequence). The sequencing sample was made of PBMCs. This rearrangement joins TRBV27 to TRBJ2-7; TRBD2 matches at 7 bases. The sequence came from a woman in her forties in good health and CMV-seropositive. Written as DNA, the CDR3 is TGTGCCAGCAGTCCAAAGGGAGGGGAGTATGCTCCCTACGAGCAGTACTTC. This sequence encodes CASSPKGGEYAPYEQYF.